This entry lists 5 T cell receptor beta chains sequenced from one sample in a study of read filtering for tumor transcriptome and immune sequencing. The library was built from about 400 ng RNA with molecular barcoded adaptors for alpha/delta and beta/gamma chains. TCRdb processed the reads anew with MiXCR; each CDR3 protein has one entry. The sample lists about 24,000 distinct CDR3 sequences, less than 25% occurring once. The sample was a population of CD138-negative cells sorted from bone marrow. All receptors come from a donor aged 40 or over with multiple myeloma.

The chain employs TRBV20-1 and TRBJ1-4; no firm D call. Germline V gene sequence: CDR1 DFQATT, CDR2 SNEGSKA (reference sequence). There are 15 residues in the CDR3. V dropped 6 bases and J dropped 3 bases, with 17 bases sitting between them. CDR3 sequence (DNA): TGCAGTGCCACGCGGGTGGGCATAGCTAATGAAAAACTGTTTTTT. Translation gives CSATRVGIANEKLFF.

Details on this clonotype: Since a much larger clone is just one base distant, this may be a read error. The conserved phenylalanine or tryptophan is not found at the CDR3 terminus, so this likely reflects a read error. The CDR3 DNA follows: TGTGCCAGCAGCTTAGGGGCGACCCAGTACTAC. Translating gives CASSLGATQYY. The chain carries TRBV11-2 and TRBJ2-5; D unclear. Germline loops: CDR1 SGHAT, CDR2 FQNNGV. Between the trimmed V and J ends, which lost 1 base and 7 bases, there was a span of 4 bases. The CDR3 is made up of 11 amino acids.

V is TRBV6-4 and J is TRBJ2-3; 8 nucleotides line up with TRBD1. Germline V gene sequence: CDR1 MRHNA, CDR2 SNTAGT. J gave up 7 bases and V 3 bases, and 12 bases lay outside the gene matches. The length of the CDR3 is 16 residues. CDR3 residues: CASSEGFAGQGYTQYF. The CDR3 bases are TGTGCCAGCAGTGAAGGGTTTGCAGGACAGGGCTATACGCAGTATTTT.

This chain links TRBV4-1 with TRBJ1-3, with no clear D. The V gene lost 0 bases and the J gene lost 3 bases, with 18 bases spanning the gap. Germline V CDR1 and CDR2: MGHRA, YSYEKL. The CDR3 is 18 amino acids. This CDR3 is CASSQDIIQNMVGNTIYF. CDR3 nucleotides: TGCGCCAGCAGCCAAGATATTATACAGAATATGGTTGGAAACACCATATATTTT.

Ten or more counts support this clonotype. The chain links TRBV7-9 to TRBJ2-2, with TRBD1 matching 7 bases. CDR1 is SEHNR, CDR2 FQNEAQ, per germline (reference sequence). V gave up 8 bases and J gave up 6 bases; unmatched junction bases: 6. The CDR3 is made up of 13 amino acids. The CDR3, as DNA: TGTGCCAGCTTTGAAGGGGGCCCCGGGGAGCTGTTTTTT. Translating it yields CASFEGGPGELFF. The full variable domain, in which reference TRBV7-9 and TRBJ2-2 provide the parts outside the CDR3, is DTGVSQNPRHKITKRGQNVTFRCDPISEHNRLYWYRQTLGQGPEFLTYFQNEAQLEKSRLLSDRFSAERPKGSFSTLEIQRTEQGDSAMYLCASFEGGPGELFFGEGSRLTVL.